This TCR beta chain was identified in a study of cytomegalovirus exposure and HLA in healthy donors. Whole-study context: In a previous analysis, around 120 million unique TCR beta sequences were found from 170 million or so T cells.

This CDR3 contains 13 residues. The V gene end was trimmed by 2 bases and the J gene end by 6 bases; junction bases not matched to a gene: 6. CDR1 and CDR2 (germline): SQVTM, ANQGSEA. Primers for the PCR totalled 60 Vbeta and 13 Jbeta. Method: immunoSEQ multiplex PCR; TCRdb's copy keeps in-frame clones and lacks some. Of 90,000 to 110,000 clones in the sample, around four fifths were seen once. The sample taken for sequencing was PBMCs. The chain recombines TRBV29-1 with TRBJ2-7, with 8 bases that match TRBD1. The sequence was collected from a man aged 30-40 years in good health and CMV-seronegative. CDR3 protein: CSVETGGGVEQYF. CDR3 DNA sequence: TGCAGCGTTGAAACAGGGGGAGGAGTCGAGCAGTACTTC.